The 24 T cell receptor beta chains presented below share a single source sample, sequenced in a study of T cells in Graves' hyperthyroidism and ophthalmopathy. TCR beta CDR3 sequences were amplified from RNA transcripts. HTBI primers drove first-round RT-PCR of the TCR CDR3. TCRdb recomputed calls from the multiplex PCR reads with MiXCR, one row per CDR3 protein. The table shows 660,000 or so distinct CDR3 sequences, with approximately 42% occurring only once. The sequencing sample was made of peripheral blood or thyroid tissue (not recorded which). The source of these receptors is an adult man with Graves' disease, either hyperthyroidism or ophthalmopathy (not recorded which).

Many counts were recorded for this clonotype. The chain carries TRBV5-1 and TRBJ2-5, with D tentatively TRBD2 (6 bases). In germline, CDR1 is SGHRS, CDR2 YFSETQ. This CDR3 spans 13 amino acids. V was pared by 2 bases and J by 5 bases, with 10 bases between. This CDR3 is CASSFAGLETQYF. The CDR3 nucleotides are TGCGCCAGCAGCTTCGCGGGGTTGGAGACCCAGTACTTC.

The sample holds many counts of this clonotype. CDR3 loop: CASSPGMKTQYF. CDR3 nucleotide sequence: TGTGCCAGCAGCCCGGGAATGAAGACCCAGTACTTC. The V call is TRBV6-5, the J call TRBJ2-5, with a weak D call TRBD2 (5 bases). The V gene's germline CDR1 is MNHEY and CDR2 SVGAGI. The length of the CDR3 is 12 residues. The V gene lost 6 bases and the J gene lost 6 bases, with 11 bases spanning the gap.

This sequence joins TRBV7-9 and TRBJ2-7; 7 bases are a match to TRBD1. The germline V gene has CDR1 SEHNR and CDR2 FQNEAQ (reference sequence). The CDR3 extends over 14 amino acids. Losses at the gene ends were 5 bases for V and 2 bases for J; bases not matched to a gene: 6. For the CDR3, the DNA is TGTGCCAGCAGCACCCCAGGGGGTACCTACGAGCAGTACTTC. As protein: CASSTPGGTYEQYF.

V and J are TRBV2 and TRBJ1-6; a possible D gene is TRBD1 (5 bases). Germline CDR1 reads SNHLY; CDR2 reads FYNNEI. CDR3 length equals 13 residues. V gave up 3 bases and J gave up 8 bases, with 8 bases separating them. The CDR3 bases are TGTGCCAGCAGTGACAGGGATTATTCACCCCTCCACTTT. Translated: CASSDRDYSPLHF.

Points on this clonotype: Sequence at one end of the junction differs from germline and may be a read error. The chain recombines TRBV5-1 with TRBJ1-2; 7 bases align to TRBD1. There are 16 residues in the CDR3. CDR1 and CDR2 (germline): SGHRS, YFSETQ. CDR3 in amino acids: CASSPDRPINSYGHTF. In DNA, the CDR3 is TGCGCCAGCAGTCCGGACAGGCCGATAAATTCCTATGGCCACACCTTC.

The CDR3 is CASSLSSGKETQYF. The CDR3, as DNA: TGTGCCAGCAGTTTAAGCAGCGGGAAAGAGACCCAGTACTTC. The chain recombines TRBV12-3 or TRBV12-4 with TRBJ2-5; TRBD2 aligns across 7 bases. This CDR3 region has 14 residues. V was clipped by 2 bases and J by 3 bases; unmatched bases: 3.

The rearrangement uses TRBV13 and TRBJ2-7; D not resolved. CDR1 is PRHDT and CDR2 is FYEKMQ in the germline V gene (reference sequence). The CDR3 has 14 residues. Trimming took 0 bases from V and 5 from J, leaving 11 bases between them. Here the CDR3 DNA reads TGTGCCAGCAGCTTAGGCACAGTTAGGGACGAGCAGTACTTC. This gives the protein CASSLGTVRDEQYF.

V is TRBV10-3 and J is TRBJ2-7; 9 bases are shared with TRBD1. CDR3 length: 14 amino acids. Germline CDR1 is ENHRY and CDR2 is SYGVKD. V dropped 10 bases and J dropped 3; count of bases not matched to a gene: 10. For the CDR3, the DNA is TGTGCCACCGCGAGGGACAGGGATGGCTACGAGCAGTACTTC. It specifies CATARDRDGYEQYF.

In its sample, this clonotype was seen many times. V is TRBV19 and J is TRBJ1-1, with 7 positions matching TRBD1. Germline CDR1 reads LNHDA; CDR2 reads SQIVND (reference sequence). V gave up 5 bases and J gave up 3 bases; unmatched junction bases: 6. This CDR3 is built from 14 residues. The CDR3 sequence: CASSPRQGDTEAFF. The CDR3 DNA is TGTGCCAGTAGTCCTAGACAGGGAGACACTGAAGCTTTCTTT.

Only a few counts were recorded for this clonotype. The CDR3 sequence: CASILGLVNDTQYF. The DNA of the CDR3 is TGTGCCAGCATCCTGGGGCTAGTCAATGATACGCAGTATTTT. The V and J genes are TRBV7-9 and TRBJ2-3, with a weak D call TRBD1 (5 bases). From germline, CDR1 is SEHNR and CDR2 FQNEAQ (reference sequence). The V end was cut by 7 bases, the J end by 6 bases, with 17 bases between. CDR3 size: 14 residues.

V is TRBV19 and J is TRBJ1-5; a weak D match, TRBD1 (6 bases). Germline V lookup: CDR1 LNHDA, CDR2 SQIVND (reference sequence). The CDR3 extends over 16 amino acids. The germline V and J ends were trimmed by 2 bases and 4 bases, with 15 bases remaining between them. This CDR3 reads CASSIIPGAGNQPQHF. CDR3 nucleotide sequence: TGTGCCAGTAGTATAATCCCGGGGGCCGGAAATCAGCCCCAGCATTTT.

The CDR3 is CASSGLAGSLYEQYF. The DNA for the CDR3 is TGTGCCAGCAGCGGACTAGCGGGGTCCCTGTACGAGCAGTACTTC. The rearrangement joins TRBV7-9 to TRBJ2-7; the match to TRBD2 covers 12 bases. Germline V lookup: CDR1 SEHNR, CDR2 FQNEAQ (reference sequence). The CDR3 loop spans 15 amino acids. After removal of 5 bases from V and 4 bases from J, the junction contained 6 bases not matched to a gene.

The chain recombines TRBV2 with TRBJ1-4; a possible D gene is TRBD1 (5 bases). V lost 1 base, J lost 0 bases, and 9 bases lay in between. Germline V CDR1 and CDR2: SNHLY, FYNNEI. The CDR3 loop spans 16 amino acids. The chain's CDR3 is CASSEGGGATNEKLFF. CDR3 in DNA: TGTGCCAGCAGTGAAGGCGGAGGGGCAACTAATGAAAAACTGTTTTTT.

This clonotype was counted only a few times. V and J are TRBV5-8 and TRBJ2-5; 7 nucleotides line up with TRBD1. The CDR3 is 15 amino acids. CDR1 is SGHTS and CDR2 is YDEGEE in the germline V gene. V lost 2 bases, J lost 2 bases, and 6 bases stayed unmatched. The CDR3 DNA is TGTGCCAGCAGCTTCCAAGGACAGGTGCAAGAGACCCAGTACTTC. Translation gives CASSFQGQVQETQYF.

About this clonotype itself: A much larger clone differs by one base, so this may be a read error. V and J are TRBV10-1 and TRBJ2-5, with 10 bases lining up with TRBD1. Per the germline V gene, CDR1 is WNHNN and CDR2 is SYGVQD (reference sequence). The CDR3 has 15 residues. The CDR3 DNA follows: TGTGCCAGCAGTAACGAAGGACAGGGGGACGAGACCCAGTACTTC. This codes for CASSNEGQGDETQYF.

The chain carries TRBV7-9 and TRBJ1-2; 8 bases align to TRBD1. Germline V CDR1 and CDR2: SEHNR, FQNEAQ (reference sequence). Germline trimming cut 5 bases from V and 2 bases from J; bases unmatched to any gene: 13. The CDR3 totals 17 residues. CDR3 residues: CASSKAPTGANNYGYTF. CDR3 DNA: TGTGCCAGCAGCAAAGCCCCGACAGGGGCCAACAACTATGGCTACACCTTC. Looking up the rest from reference TRBV7-9 and TRBJ1-2 gives the full variable domain: DTGVSQNPRHKITKRGQNVTFRCDPISEHNRLYWYRQTLGQGPEFLTYFQNEAQLEKSRLLSDRFSAERPKGSFSTLEIQRTEQGDSAMYLCASSKAPTGANNYGYTFGSGTRLTVV.

Turning to this clonotype: One base away lies a much larger clone, so this may be a sequencing read error. The genes are TRBV6-5 and TRBJ1-5; the match to TRBD1 covers 9 bases. From germline, CDR1 is MNHEY and CDR2 SVGAGI. This CDR3 contains 15 residues. V lost 4 bases and J lost 4; bases outside the gene matches: 5. CDR3 coding DNA: TGTGCCAGCAGTTCCCAGGGACAGGGAAATCAGCCCCAGCATTTT. It translates to CASSSQGQGNQPQHF.

This clonotype came up many times. At one boundary the junction diverges from the germline segment, which might be a read error. V usage is TRBV5-4 and J usage is TRBJ2-7, with D maybe TRBD2 (7 bases). CDR3 length: 15 amino acids. CDR1 is SGHNT and CDR2 is YYREEE in the germline V gene (reference sequence). The CDR3 here is CATSRGLAATYEQYF. Written as DNA, the CDR3 is TGTGCCACCAGCAGGGGTCTAGCGGCAACCTACGAGCAGTACTTC.

The V call is TRBV20-1, the J call TRBJ1-4; TRBD1 is a possible D gene (6 bases). The CDR3 contains 13 residues. V gave up 5 bases and J gave up 4 bases, with 11 bases separating them. CDR1 DFQATT and CDR2 SNEGSKA come from the germline V gene (reference sequence). CDR3 in amino acids: CSARTAINEKLFF. The CDR3 DNA reads TGCAGTGCTCGGACAGCAATTAATGAAAAACTGTTTTTT.

This clonotype occurred a few times. V is TRBV5-4 and J is TRBJ2-7, with 9 bases that match TRBD2. The germline CDR1 and CDR2 sequences are SGHNT and YYREEE (reference sequence). This CDR3 has 15 amino acids. With V trimmed by 2 bases and J by 2 bases, 5 bases remained unmatched. For the CDR3, the DNA is TGTGCCAGCAGCTTTTTGGGACTAGCTACCTACGAGCAGTACTTC. This codes for CASSFLGLATYEQYF.

With regard to this clonotype: This may be a read error: a much more frequent sequence differs by one nucleotide. The rearrangement uses TRBV29-1 and TRBJ1-1; D gene unclear. CDR3 size: 15 residues. V was trimmed by 4 bases and J by 3 bases, leaving 18 bases between them. CDR1 and CDR2 (germline): SQVTM, ANQGSEA. The CDR3, as DNA: TGCAGCGTTGCGTCAAGGGTCCCCACAGACACTGAAGCTTTCTTT. This gives the protein CSVASRVPTDTEAFF.

The chain uses TRBV9 and TRBJ1-1; the D gene is possibly TRBD1 (5 bases). This CDR3 region has 16 residues. In germline, CDR1 is SGDLS, CDR2 YYNGEE. V lost 3 bases and J 4 bases, leaving 19 bases between the germline ends. In DNA, the CDR3 is TGTGCCAGCAGCGCCCGTGATCAAGCAGGGACCACTGAAGCTTTCTTT. Its protein product is CASSARDQAGTTEAFF.

The chain carries TRBV20-1 and TRBJ1-1, with 9 bases matching TRBD1. V lost 5 bases and J lost 1; bases outside the gene matches: 11. This CDR3 contains 16 residues. Looked up from germline, CDR1 is DFQATT and CDR2 is SNEGSKA (reference sequence). The CDR3 bases are TGCAGTGCTGACCGGGACAGGGCTAAATGGAACACTGAAGCTTTCTTT. Protein product: CSADRDRAKWNTEAFF.

This chain uses TRBV9 with TRBJ1-3; no firm D call. Trimming took 2 bases from V and 2 from J, leaving 11 bases between them. The CDR3 is made up of 15 amino acids. Germline CDR1 and CDR2: SGDLS and YYNGEE. The CDR3 loop is CASSVSTGTGNTIYF. CDR3 coding DNA: TGTGCCAGCAGCGTCAGCACGGGCACTGGAAACACCATATATTTT.